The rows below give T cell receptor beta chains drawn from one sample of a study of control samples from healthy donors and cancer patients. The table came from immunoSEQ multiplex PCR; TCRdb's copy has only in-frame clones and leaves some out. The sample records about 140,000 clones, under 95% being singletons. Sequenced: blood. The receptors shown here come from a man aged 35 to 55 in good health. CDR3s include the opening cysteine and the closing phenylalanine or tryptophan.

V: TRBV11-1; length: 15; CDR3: CASSSLEGAQETQYF
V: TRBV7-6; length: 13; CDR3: CASSPGPTYEQYF
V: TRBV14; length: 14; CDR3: CASSHSQGFWEAFF
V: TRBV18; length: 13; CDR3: CASSPGDDQPQHF
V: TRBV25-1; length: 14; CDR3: CASKDSPYNSPLHF
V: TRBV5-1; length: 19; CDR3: CASSRSPAGTGSSGNTIYF
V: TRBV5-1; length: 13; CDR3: CASSLILGDEQFF
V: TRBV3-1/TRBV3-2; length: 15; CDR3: CASSRGTGRNYGYTF
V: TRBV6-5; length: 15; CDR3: CASSYSRTGTGELFF
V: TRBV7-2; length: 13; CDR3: CASPFPGTQRAFF
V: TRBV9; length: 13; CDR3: CASSPGVGSPLHF
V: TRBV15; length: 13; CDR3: CATSRDQRETQYF
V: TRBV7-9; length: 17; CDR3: CASSRGSAGPTLYGYTF
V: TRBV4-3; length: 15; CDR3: CASSQEPGGAGELFF
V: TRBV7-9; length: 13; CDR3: CASSFRREDIQYF
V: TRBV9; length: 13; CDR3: CASSVDSGNTIYF
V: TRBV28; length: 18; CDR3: CASQPAGPVTFSGNTIYF
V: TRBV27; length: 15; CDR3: CASSFTGSSGNTIYF